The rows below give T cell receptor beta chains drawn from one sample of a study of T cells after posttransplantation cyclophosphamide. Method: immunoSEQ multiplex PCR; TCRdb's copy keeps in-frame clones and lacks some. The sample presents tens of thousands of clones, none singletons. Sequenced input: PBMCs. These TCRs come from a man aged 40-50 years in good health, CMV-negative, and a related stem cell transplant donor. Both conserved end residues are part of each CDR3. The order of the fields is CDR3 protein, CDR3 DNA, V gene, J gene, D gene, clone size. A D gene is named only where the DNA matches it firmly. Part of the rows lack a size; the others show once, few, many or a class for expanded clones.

CASSTSSGTEAFF	TGTGCCAGCAGTACAAGTAGCGGGACTGAAGCTTTCTTT	TRBV6-1	TRBJ1-1	-	many
CASSPGQNTEAFF	TGTGCCAGCTCACCAGGGCAGAACACTGAAGCTTTCTTT	TRBV18	TRBJ1-1	-	many
CASSSRSSGDRYEQYF	TGTGCCAGCAGTTCAAGATCTAGCGGGGACCGCTACGAGCAGTACTTC	TRBV6-5	TRBJ2-7	TRBD2	many
CASSNRGVSYNEQFF	TGTGCCAGCAGCAACAGGGGGGTCTCCTACAATGAGCAGTTCTTC	TRBV6-6	TRBJ2-1	TRBD1	many
CASSEKGQGNYEQYF	TGTGCCAGCAGTGAAAAGGGACAGGGTAACTACGAGCAGTACTTC	TRBV6-1	TRBJ2-7	TRBD1	many
CASSSSMAGSNEQFF	TGTGCCAGCAGCTCCTCGATGGCCGGGTCCAATGAGCAGTTCTTC	TRBV7-3	TRBJ2-1	-	many
CASSLGQNNYGYTF	TGTGCCAGCAGCTTAGGCCAGAATAACTATGGCTACACCTTC	TRBV11-2	TRBJ1-2	-	many
CAWMARGGTGAYNEQFF	TGTGCCTGGATGGCACGGGGGGGAACTGGGGCCTACAATGAGCAGTTCTTC	TRBV30	TRBJ2-1	TRBD2	many
CASSSGTSGGGLTDTQYF	TGCGCCAGCAGCTCCGGGACTAGCGGGGGGGGATTGACAGATACGCAGTATTTT	TRBV5-1	TRBJ2-3	TRBD2	many
CASSSRDNPYEQYF	TGTGCCAGCAGCAGCCGGGACAACCCCTACGAGCAGTACTTC	TRBV5-6	TRBJ2-7	-	many
CASRLLGPPMNTEAFF	TGTGCCAGCAGACTCCTTGGGCCGCCGATGAACACTGAAGCTTTCTTT	TRBV27	TRBJ1-1	-	many
CASSPRREGADTQYF	TGTGCCAGCTCACCACGCCGGGAGGGTGCAGATACGCAGTATTTT	TRBV18	TRBJ2-3	TRBD2	-
CAIRETSGGHYEQYF	TGTGCCATCAGGGAGACTAGCGGGGGACACTACGAGCAGTACTTC	TRBV10-3	TRBJ2-7	TRBD2	many
CAISEAPGTDTQYF	TGTGCCATCAGTGAGGCCCCGGGAACAGATACGCAGTATTTT	TRBV10-3	TRBJ2-3	-	many
CASSLRDLLGTAANTEAFF	TGTGCCAGCAGCCTCCGGGACTTACTGGGGACAGCCGCCAACACTGAAGCTTTCTTT	TRBV13	TRBJ1-1	TRBD1	-
CASSPNLGTGMYNEQFF	TGTGCCAGCAGTCCGAACCTTGGGACAGGGATGTACAATGAGCAGTTCTTC	TRBV27	TRBJ2-1	TRBD1	few
CASSPRTSVGNEQFF	TGTGCCAGCAGCCCTCGGACTAGCGTCGGCAATGAGCAGTTCTTC	TRBV11-3	TRBJ2-1	TRBD2	many
CASSQDQGKHETLNSPLHF	TGCGCCAGCAGCCAAGATCAGGGCAAACACGAGACCCTTAATTCACCCCTCCACTTT	TRBV4-1	TRBJ1-6	-	many
CASTSPSRKETQYF	TGTGCCAGCACCTCCCCTTCCAGGAAAGAGACCCAGTACTTC	TRBV28	TRBJ2-5	-	few
CASVQGDNSPLHF	TGTGCCAGCGTTCAGGGGGATAATTCACCCCTCCACTTT	TRBV2	TRBJ1-6	TRBD1	many
CSVVAGYGYTF	TGCAGCGTTGTGGCTGGCTATGGCTACACCTTC	TRBV29-1	TRBJ1-2	-	-
CASSTRDSSNTEAFF	TGTGCCAGCAGCACCCGGGACAGTTCAAACACTGAAGCTTTCTTT	TRBV21-1	TRBJ1-1	-	many
CSVEDVHSSYEQYF	TGCAGCGTTGAAGATGTCCACAGCTCCTACGAGCAGTACTTC	TRBV29-1	TRBJ2-7	-	-
CASSVSRGTEAFF	TGTGCCAGCAGCGTTAGTCGAGGGACTGAAGCTTTCTTT	TRBV9	TRBJ1-1	-	many
CASSSSDRGLRETQYF	TGCGCCAGCAGCTCGTCTGACAGGGGGCTTCGGGAGACCCAGTACTTC	TRBV5-1	TRBJ2-5	TRBD1	many
CASSIGSGQPMNTEAFF	TGTGCCAGTAGTATTGGTTCAGGACAGCCCATGAACACTGAAGCTTTCTTT	TRBV19	TRBJ1-1	-	many
CASRRNSNQPQHF	TGTGCCAGCCGCAGGAATAGCAATCAGCCCCAGCATTTT	TRBV18	TRBJ1-5	-	many
CASSLNFGDTQYF	TGTGCCAGCAGCTTGAATTTCGGAGATACGCAGTATTTT	TRBV5-8	TRBJ2-3	-	many
CASSYGTGGWNYGYTF	TGTGCCAGCAGTTACGGAACAGGGGGCTGGAACTATGGCTACACCTTC	TRBV6-5	TRBJ1-2	TRBD1	many
CSAGLAGYNEQFF	TGCAGCGCGGGACTAGCGGGATACAATGAGCAGTTCTTC	TRBV29-1	TRBJ2-1	TRBD2	-
CATSARSDKEETQYF	TGTGCCACCAGCGCCCGATCGGACAAGGAAGAGACCCAGTACTTC	TRBV15	TRBJ2-5	-	many
CATALQGAFEKLFF	TGTGCCACTGCGTTACAGGGGGCTTTTGAAAAACTGTTTTTT	TRBV19	TRBJ1-4	TRBD1	many
CATSRTGVANVLTF	TGTGCCACCAGCAGGACAGGGGTAGCCAACGTCCTGACTTTC	TRBV15	TRBJ2-6	TRBD1	many
CASSLDRRGFYGYTF	TGTGCCAGCAGCTTAGATCGGCGGGGATTCTATGGCTACACCTTC	TRBV11-2	TRBJ1-2	-	many
CASSSAGFQQPQHF	TGTGCCAGTAGTTCAGCCGGGTTTCAACAGCCCCAGCATTTT	TRBV19	TRBJ1-5	-	many
CASSHHDSSYGYTF	TGCGCCAGCAGCCACCATGACAGCTCCTATGGCTACACCTTC	TRBV4-1	TRBJ1-2	-	many
CASNIHEGTEAFF	TGTGCCAGCAATATACACGAGGGCACTGAAGCTTTCTTT	TRBV6-1	TRBJ1-1	-	many
CASKLSPSYNEQFF	TGTGCCAGCAAATTGAGCCCCTCCTACAATGAGCAGTTCTTC	TRBV2	TRBJ2-1	-	few
CASSLEGYTGPMGGYTF	TGTGCCAGCAGCTTAGAAGGGTATACAGGACCCATGGGGGGCTACACCTTC	TRBV7-8	TRBJ1-2	-	few
CASSHIAGGPREQFF	TGTGCCAGCAGCCACATAGCGGGAGGGCCTCGGGAGCAGTTCTTC	TRBV14	TRBJ2-1	TRBD2	many
CSVEDQSDRQSTEAFF	TGCAGCGTTGAAGATCAGTCAGACAGACAGTCCACTGAAGCTTTCTTT	TRBV29-1	TRBJ1-1	-	many
CASSSQTNTEAFF	TGTGCCAGCAGCTCTCAGACTAACACTGAAGCTTTCTTT	TRBV7-3	TRBJ1-1	-	many
CASSATVNYGYTF	TGTGCCAGCAGTGCGACAGTGAACTATGGCTACACCTTC	TRBV2	TRBJ1-2	-	many
CASSPYLSEVRPQETQYF	TGCGCCAGCAGCCCTTACCTCTCCGAGGTGCGACCCCAAGAGACCCAGTACTTC	TRBV4-1	TRBJ2-5	-	few
CASSQDRSLRETQYF	TGTGCCAGCAGTCAGGACAGGAGCCTACGGGAGACCCAGTACTTC	TRBV2	TRBJ2-5	TRBD1	-
CASSSGTGDSPLHF	TGTGCCAGCAGCTCCGGGACAGGGGACTCACCCCTCCACTTT	TRBV7-3	TRBJ1-6	TRBD1	many
CASSGTTGWNYGYTF	TGTGCCAGCAGTGGGACGACAGGGTGGAACTATGGCTACACCTTC	TRBV6-4	TRBJ1-2	TRBD1	-